This entry describes one TCR beta chain. Its antigen is not identified. This sample is drawn from a study of T-cell reconstitution after alpha-beta-depleted transplantation in children. The CDR3 loop spans 14 amino acids. Looked up from germline, CDR1 is SGHVS and CDR2 is FNYEAQ. Trimming removed 7 bases from V and 6 bases from J, with 16 bases in between. Study-level findings and limits: Some patients' high day-60 TCRbeta diversity was attributed to recipient cells surviving conditioning. Hyperexpanded clones declined; after one year, newly produced T cells mostly supplied diversity. Reportedly, only several hundred clones from non-depleted graft cells drove alpha-beta T-cell counts at about two months.

Library preparation (for TCRbeta) was performed with unique molecular identifiers. A single record per CDR3 protein comes from TCRdb applying MiXCR to the PCR reads. Of almost 600,000 distinct CDR3 sequences detected, 25% to 30% appear once; the ten largest clones hold around a third. This specimen consisted of PBMCs, obtained before TCRalphabeta/CD19-depleted stem cell transplant. The V gene is TRBV7-6, the J gene TRBJ1-3; D is ambiguous. The source is a boy in the first two years of life with Wiskott-Aldrich syndrome, due to receive a stem cell transplant. CDR3 nucleotide sequence: TGTGCCAGCAAGCTTACGGTGGGCCCAAACACCATATATTTT. Its protein is CASKLTVGPNTIYF.